The sequence of this T cell receptor beta chain was determined in a study of shared T cell receptors in the human thymus. The table came from immunoSEQ multiplex PCR; TCRdb's copy has only in-frame clones and leaves some out. The table shows about 660,000 clones, with approximately 88% occurring only once. On this clone: One junction end disagrees with the germline gene, perhaps due to a read error.

The CDR3 covers 16 residues. Germline V gene sequence: CDR1 SQVTM, CDR2 ANQGSEA. The same data also went into a second study, on human thymus T cells. That source notes: The thymus was resected at corrective cardiac surgery.

This TCR derives from a boy under two years old with a congenital heart defect. The sequencing input was thymocytes. The chain links TRBV29-1 to TRBJ2-1, with 11 bases identical to TRBD2. The CDR3, as DNA: TGCAGCGTCGAAGATTCTCGGACTAGCGGGTACAATGAGCAGTTCTTC. Its protein is CSVEDSRTSGYNEQFF.